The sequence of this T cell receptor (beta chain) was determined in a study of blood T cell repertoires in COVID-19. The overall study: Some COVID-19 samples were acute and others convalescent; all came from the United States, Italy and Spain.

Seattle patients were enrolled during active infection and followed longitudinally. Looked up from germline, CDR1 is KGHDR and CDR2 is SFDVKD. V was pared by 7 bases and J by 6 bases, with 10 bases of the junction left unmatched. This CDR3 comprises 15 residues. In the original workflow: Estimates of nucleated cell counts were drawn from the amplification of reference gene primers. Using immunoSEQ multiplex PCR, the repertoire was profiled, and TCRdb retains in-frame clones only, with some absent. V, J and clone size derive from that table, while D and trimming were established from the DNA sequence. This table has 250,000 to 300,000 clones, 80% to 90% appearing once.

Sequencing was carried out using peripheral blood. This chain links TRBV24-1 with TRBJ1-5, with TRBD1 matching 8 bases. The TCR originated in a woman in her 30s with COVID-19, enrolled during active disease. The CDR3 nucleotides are TGTGCCACCAGCCCGACAGGGGTAGAATCTCAGCCCCAGCATTTT. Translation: CATSPTGVESQPQHF.